These 10 T cell receptor beta chains were sequenced from one sample in a study of lymphopenia after photon versus proton radiotherapy. The repertoire was sequenced with immunoSEQ multiplex PCR; TCRdb's copy has only in-frame clones and lacks some. The sample carries about 20,000 clones, approximately 85% recorded once. Material: peripheral blood, obtained from a patient treated with photon-based radiotherapy. These receptors were taken from a woman aged 50 to 65 with pancreatic cancer.

This chain links TRBV27 with TRBJ2-3; 12 nucleotides match TRBD2. The CDR3 is 16 residues long. The germline CDR1 and CDR2 sequences are MNHEY and SMNVEV (reference sequence). Unmatched junction bases numbered 6, after V lost 4 bases and J lost 4 bases. CDR3 loop: CASSYGLAGSADTQYF. The CDR3 region has the DNA TGTGCCAGCAGTTACGGACTAGCGGGATCCGCAGATACGCAGTATTTT.

The chain employs TRBV28 and TRBJ2-1; possibly TRBD2 for D (5 bases). CDR3 size: 14 residues. CDR1 is MDHEN and CDR2 is SYDVKM in the germline V gene. The V end was cut by 5 bases, the J end by 5 bases, with 13 bases between. DNA of the CDR3: TGTGCCAGCAGTAGGTCTAGCCGGAACAATGAGCAGTTCTTC. Its translation: CASSRSSRNNEQFF.

This chain joins TRBV9 and TRBJ2-5, with D unresolved. Trimming removed 0 bases at V and 1 base at J, with 13 bases between. Germline values: CDR1 SGDLS, CDR2 YYNGEE. The CDR3 covers 16 residues. The CDR3 loop is CASSVGLTNSQETQYF. The CDR3 DNA is TGTGCCAGCAGCGTAGGGCTCACCAACTCCCAAGAGACCCAGTACTTC.

The genes are TRBV19 and TRBJ2-1; the D gene is possibly TRBD1 (6 bases). V was trimmed by 10 bases and J by 5 bases, leaving 18 bases between them. Germline assignment: CDR1 LNHDA and CDR2 SQIVND (reference sequence). The CDR3 has 14 amino acids. CDR3 sequence: CATSTGFGNNEQFF. The CDR3 region has the DNA TGTGCCACTTCCACAGGGTTCGGGAACAATGAGCAGTTCTTC. Together with reference TRBV19 and TRBJ2-1, the CDR3 gives the full variable domain: DGGITQSPKYLFRKEGQNVTLSCEQNLNHDAMYWYRQDPGQGLRLIYYSQIVNDFQKGDIAEGYSVSREKKESFPLTVTSAQKNPTAFYLCATSTGFGNNEQFFGPGTRLTVL.

This chain joins TRBV29-1 and TRBJ2-1; 11 bases match TRBD2. Germline V gene lookup returns CDR1 SQVTM and CDR2 ANQGSEA. V trimming: 6 bases; J trimming: 6 bases; junction bases outside the gene matches: 7. This CDR3 region has 14 residues. The CDR3 sequence: CSVQTSGSGNEQFF. CDR3 coding DNA: TGCAGCGTCCAAACTAGCGGGAGTGGCAATGAGCAGTTCTTC.

This chain links TRBV15 with TRBJ2-5; D unresolved. The ends were cut back, 1 base at V and 5 bases at J, with 5 bases in the middle. The CDR3 extends over 12 amino acids. CDR1 and CDR2 from the germline V gene are LNHNV and YYDKDF (reference sequence). The CDR3 region is CATSRVGETQYF. The CDR3 nucleotides are TGTGCCACCAGCAGAGTAGGGGAGACCCAGTACTTC.

V gene TRBV6-1 combines with J gene TRBJ2-3, with TRBD2 matching 10 bases. V lost 3 bases and J lost 2; bases outside the gene matches: 11. Germline CDR1 is MNHNS and CDR2 is SASEGT. The CDR3 sequence is 18 residues long. Written as DNA, the CDR3 is TGTGCCAGCAGTGACCCCGTTGGAGCGGGAGGGTTCACAGATACGCAGTATTTT. It translates to CASSDPVGAGGFTDTQYF.

This clone was picked up a small number of times. The J gene is TRBJ1-2, the V gene TRBV9; 9 nucleotides match TRBD1. Germline values: CDR1 SGDLS, CDR2 YYNGEE. This CDR3 is 14 amino acids long. V lost 5 bases and J lost 7; bases outside the gene matches: 9. The CDR3 region is CASSNTGGQGGYTF. For the CDR3, the DNA is TGTGCCAGCAGTAATACAGGGGGCCAAGGTGGCTACACCTTC.

The J gene is TRBJ1-6, the V gene TRBV7-2, with D tentatively TRBD1 (6 bases). The germline V gene encodes CDR1 SGHTA and CDR2 FQGNSA. Trimming removed 1 base at V and 10 bases at J, with 11 bases between. This CDR3 contains 14 residues. CDR3 coding DNA: TGTGCCAGCAGCTTAGACAGGGATCGATCACCCCTCCACTTT. Translation gives CASSLDRDRSPLHF.

The V call is TRBV9, the J call TRBJ1-1; a weak D match, TRBD1 (6 bases). The CDR3 covers 14 residues. Between the trimmed V and J ends, which lost 8 bases and 1 base, there was a span of 15 bases. CDR1 SGDLS and CDR2 YYNGEE come from the germline V gene. The CDR3 nucleotides are TGTGCCAGTATGGAGGGGGACTCGAACACTGAAGCTTTCTTT. This sequence encodes CASMEGDSNTEAFF.